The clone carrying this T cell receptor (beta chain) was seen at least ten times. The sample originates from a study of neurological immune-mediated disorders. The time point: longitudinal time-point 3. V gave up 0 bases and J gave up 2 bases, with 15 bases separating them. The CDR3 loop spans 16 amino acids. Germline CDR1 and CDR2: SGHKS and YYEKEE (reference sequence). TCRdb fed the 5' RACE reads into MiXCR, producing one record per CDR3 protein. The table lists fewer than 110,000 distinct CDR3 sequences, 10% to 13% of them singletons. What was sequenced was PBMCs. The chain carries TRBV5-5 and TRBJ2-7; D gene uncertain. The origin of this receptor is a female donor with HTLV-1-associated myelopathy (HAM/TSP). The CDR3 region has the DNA TGTGCCAGCAGCTTGGTTCCAGGACCTATTACCTACGAGCAGTACTTC. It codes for CASSLVPGPITYEQYF. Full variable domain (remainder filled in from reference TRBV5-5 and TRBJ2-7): DAGVTQSPTHLIKTRGQQVTLRCSPISGHKSVSWYQQVLGQGPQFIFQYYEKEERGRGNFPDRFSARQFPNYSSELNVNALLLGDSALYLCASSLVPGPITYEQYFGPGTRLTVT.